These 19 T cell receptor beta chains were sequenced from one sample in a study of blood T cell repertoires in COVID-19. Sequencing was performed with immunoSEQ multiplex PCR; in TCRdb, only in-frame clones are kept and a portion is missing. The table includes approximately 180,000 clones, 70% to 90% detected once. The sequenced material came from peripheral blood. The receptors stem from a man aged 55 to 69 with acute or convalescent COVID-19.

CDR3 bases: TGCGCCAGCAGCCAAGAATCAGGCTCTGGAAACACCATATATTTT. Protein sequence: CASSQESGSGNTIYF. This chain uses TRBV4-3 with TRBJ1-3; D is undetermined. CDR1 and CDR2 from the germline V gene are LGHNA and YSLEER. This CDR3 has 15 residues. V was cut by 0 bases and J by 0 bases, with 6 bases left in between.

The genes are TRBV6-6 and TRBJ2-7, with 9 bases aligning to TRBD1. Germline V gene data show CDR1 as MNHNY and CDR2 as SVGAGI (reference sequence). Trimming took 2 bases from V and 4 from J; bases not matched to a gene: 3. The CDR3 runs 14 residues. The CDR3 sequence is CASSYGGQGYEQYF. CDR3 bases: TGTGCCAGCAGTTACGGTGGACAGGGGTACGAGCAGTACTTC.

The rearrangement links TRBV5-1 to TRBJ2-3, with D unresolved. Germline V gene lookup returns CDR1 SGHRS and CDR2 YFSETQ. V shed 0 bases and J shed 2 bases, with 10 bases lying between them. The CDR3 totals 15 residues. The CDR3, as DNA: TGCGCCAGCAGCTTGGCAAGGAGAACCACAGATACGCAGTATTTT. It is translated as CASSLARRTTDTQYF.

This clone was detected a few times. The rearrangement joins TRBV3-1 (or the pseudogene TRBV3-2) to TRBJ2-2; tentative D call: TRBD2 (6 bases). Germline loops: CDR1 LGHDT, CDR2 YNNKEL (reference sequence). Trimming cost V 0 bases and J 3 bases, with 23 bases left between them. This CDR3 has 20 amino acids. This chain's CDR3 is CASSQEFILVTGADTGELFF. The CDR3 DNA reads TGTGCCAGCAGCCAAGAATTTATCTTGGTTACGGGAGCGGACACCGGGGAGCTGTTTTTT.

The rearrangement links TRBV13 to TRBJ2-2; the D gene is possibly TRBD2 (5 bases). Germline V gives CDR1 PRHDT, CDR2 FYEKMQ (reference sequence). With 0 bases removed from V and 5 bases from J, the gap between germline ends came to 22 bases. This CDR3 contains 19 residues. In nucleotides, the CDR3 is TGTGCCAGCAGCTTAGGCCCCAGCGGTAGGCGAACGGGGACCGGGGAGCTGTTTTTT. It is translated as CASSLGPSGRRTGTGELFF.

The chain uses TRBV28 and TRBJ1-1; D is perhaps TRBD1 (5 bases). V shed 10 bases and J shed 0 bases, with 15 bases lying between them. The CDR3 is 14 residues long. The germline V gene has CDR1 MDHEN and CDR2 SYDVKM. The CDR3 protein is CATRNGALNTEAFF. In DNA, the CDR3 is TGTGCCACCAGGAATGGGGCTTTGAACACTGAAGCTTTCTTT.

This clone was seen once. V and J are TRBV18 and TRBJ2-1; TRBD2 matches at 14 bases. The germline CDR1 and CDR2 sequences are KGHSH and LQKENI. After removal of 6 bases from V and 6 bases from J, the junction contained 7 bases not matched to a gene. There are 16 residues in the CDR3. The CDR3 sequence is CASSPGTSGRSNEQFF. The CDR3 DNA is TGTGCCAGCTCGCCCGGGACTAGCGGGAGAAGCAATGAGCAGTTCTTC.

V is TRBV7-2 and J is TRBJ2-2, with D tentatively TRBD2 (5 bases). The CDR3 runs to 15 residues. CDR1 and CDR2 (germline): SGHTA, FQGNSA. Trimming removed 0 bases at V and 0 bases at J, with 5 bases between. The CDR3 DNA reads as TGTGCCAGCAGCTTAGCGGGAGCGAACACCGGGGAGCTGTTTTTT. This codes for CASSLAGANTGELFF.

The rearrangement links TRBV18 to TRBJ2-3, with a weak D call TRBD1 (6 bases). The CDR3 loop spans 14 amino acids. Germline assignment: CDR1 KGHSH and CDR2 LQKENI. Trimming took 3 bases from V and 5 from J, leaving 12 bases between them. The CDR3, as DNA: TGTGCCAGCTCACCTTCCGGACAGCGAGATACGCAGTATTTT. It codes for CASSPSGQRDTQYF.

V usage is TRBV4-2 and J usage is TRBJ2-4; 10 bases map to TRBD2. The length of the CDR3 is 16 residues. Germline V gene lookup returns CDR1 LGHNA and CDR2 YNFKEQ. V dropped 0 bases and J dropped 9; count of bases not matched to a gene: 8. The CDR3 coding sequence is TGTGCCAGCAGCCAAGATTCTAGCGGGGGTGGGGGCATTCAGTACTTC. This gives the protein CASSQDSSGGGGIQYF.

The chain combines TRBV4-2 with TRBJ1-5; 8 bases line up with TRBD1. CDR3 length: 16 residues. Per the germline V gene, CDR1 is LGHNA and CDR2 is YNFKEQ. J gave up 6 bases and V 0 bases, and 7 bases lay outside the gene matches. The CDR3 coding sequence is TGTGCCAGCAGCCAAGATGGACAGGGAGGGGGTCAGCCCCAGCATTTT. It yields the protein CASSQDGQGGGQPQHF.

The CDR3 sequence is CASSSPSGGTDTQYF. The CDR3 coding sequence is TGTGCCAGCAGTTCCCCGTCCGGGGGAACAGATACGCAGTATTTT. The chain uses TRBV28 and TRBJ2-3; tentative D call: TRBD2 (6 bases). The CDR3 consists of 15 residues. Trimming removed 4 bases from V and 3 bases from J, with 14 bases in between. Germline lookup yields CDR1 MDHEN and CDR2 SYDVKM.

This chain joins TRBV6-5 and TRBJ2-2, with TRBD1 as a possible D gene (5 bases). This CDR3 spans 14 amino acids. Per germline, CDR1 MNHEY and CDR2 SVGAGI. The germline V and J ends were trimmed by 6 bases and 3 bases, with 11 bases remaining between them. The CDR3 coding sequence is TGTGCCAGCAGCGCAGGGCCGGACACCGGGGAGCTGTTTTTT. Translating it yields CASSAGPDTGELFF.

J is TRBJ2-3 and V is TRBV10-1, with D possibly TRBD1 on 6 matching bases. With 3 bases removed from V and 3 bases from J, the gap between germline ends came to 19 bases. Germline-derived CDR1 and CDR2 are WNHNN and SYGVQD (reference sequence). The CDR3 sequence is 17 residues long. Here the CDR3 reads CASSDRGFRSPTDTQYF. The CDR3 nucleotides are TGCGCCAGCAGTGATAGGGGGTTCCGCTCCCCAACAGATACGCAGTATTTT.

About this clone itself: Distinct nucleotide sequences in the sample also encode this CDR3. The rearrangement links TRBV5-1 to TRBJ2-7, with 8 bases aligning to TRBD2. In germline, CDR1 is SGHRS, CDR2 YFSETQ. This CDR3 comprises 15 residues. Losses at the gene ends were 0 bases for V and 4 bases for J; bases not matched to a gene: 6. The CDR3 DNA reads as TGCGCCAGCAGCTTGGTGGCGGGAGGATTTTACGAGCAGTACTTC. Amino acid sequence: CASSLVAGGFYEQYF.

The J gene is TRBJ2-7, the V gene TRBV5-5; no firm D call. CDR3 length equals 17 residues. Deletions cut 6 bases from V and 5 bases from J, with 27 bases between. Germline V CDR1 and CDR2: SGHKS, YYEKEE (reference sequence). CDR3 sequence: CASILFLDTTFLDEQYF. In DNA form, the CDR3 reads TGTGCCAGCATCCTCTTCTTAGACACCACGTTTCTGGACGAGCAGTACTTC.

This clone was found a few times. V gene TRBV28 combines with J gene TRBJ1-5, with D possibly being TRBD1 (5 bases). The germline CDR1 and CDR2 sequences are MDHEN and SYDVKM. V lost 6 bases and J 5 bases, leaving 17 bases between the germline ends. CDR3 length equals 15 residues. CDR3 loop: CASSTAGAEDQPQHF. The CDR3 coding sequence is TGTGCCAGCAGCACCGCTGGGGCTGAGGATCAGCCCCAGCATTTT.

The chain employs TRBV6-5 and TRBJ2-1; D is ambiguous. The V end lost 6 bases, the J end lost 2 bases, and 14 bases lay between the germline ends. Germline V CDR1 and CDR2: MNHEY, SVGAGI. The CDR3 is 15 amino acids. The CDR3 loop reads CASSDSPIPYNEQFF. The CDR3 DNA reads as TGTGCCAGCAGCGATAGCCCTATTCCCTACAATGAGCAGTTCTTC.

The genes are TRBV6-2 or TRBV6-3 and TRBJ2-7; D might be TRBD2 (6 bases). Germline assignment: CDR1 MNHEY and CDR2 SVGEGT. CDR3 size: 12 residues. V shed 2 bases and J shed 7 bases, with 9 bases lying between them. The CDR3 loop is CASSYAGREQYF. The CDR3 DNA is TGTGCCAGCAGTTACGCGGGAAGGGAGCAGTACTTC.